What follows describes a single TCR beta chain. The antigen is undetermined. TCRdb fed the RT-PCR reads into MiXCR, producing one record per CDR3 protein. The data show 530,000 or so distinct CDR3 sequences, with 14% seen just once and 11% held by the top ten. These data originate in a study of response to subunit inactivated influenza vaccine. The CDR3 extends over 15 amino acids. After removal of 3 bases from V and 2 bases from J, the junction contained 5 bases not matched to a gene. Germline lookup yields CDR1 SGHNT and CDR2 YENEEA. Findings and limits, study-wide: After each seasonal influenza vaccination, few new T cells are recruited, the authors suggested.

The sequence was obtained from a man in his fifties or sixties who received an inactivated influenza vaccine. The specimen was PBMCs from blood, collected 11 to 12 days after vaccination. The rearrangement links TRBV11-3 to TRBJ2-7, with 9 bases identical to TRBD2. The CDR3, as DNA: TGTGCCAGCAGCTTCGGTAGCGGGAGTCCCTACGAGCAGTACTTC. Residues: CASSFGSGSPYEQYF.